The 7 T cell receptor beta chains presented below share a single source sample, sequenced in a study of cytomegalovirus exposure and HLA in healthy donors. The PCR made use of 60 Vbeta and 13 Jbeta primers. Profiling relied on immunoSEQ multiplex PCR, and the TCRdb table lists in-frame clones only, not all of them. The table records about 100,000 clones, 85% to 90% of them present only once. Sample: PBMCs. The receptors originated from a man aged 25 to 40 in good health and CMV-seronegative.

This chain joins TRBV7-8 and TRBJ2-1; TRBD1 is a possible D gene (5 bases). There are 16 residues in the CDR3. In germline, CDR1 is SGHVS, CDR2 FQNEAQ. V was shortened by 6 bases and J by 4 bases, with 19 bases between the two germline ends. CDR3 sequence: CASRGPAGRGYNEQFF. For the CDR3, the DNA is TGTGCCAGCAGGGGCCCAGCAGGTAGGGGTTACAATGAGCAGTTCTTC.

Of note for this clone: Germline and junction disagree at one end, which may indicate a read error. The CDR3 region has the DNA TGCAGCGTTGATGTACAGGGGGGTAACCTAAGGAACTTC. Residues: CSVDVQGGNLRNF. The J gene is TRBJ2-4, the V gene TRBV29-1, with TRBD1 matching 8 bases. The CDR3 consists of 13 residues. Germline V gene sequence: CDR1 SQVTM, CDR2 ANQGSEA.

As regards this clone: The sample carries other DNA sequences with the same CDR3. The chain combines TRBV9 with TRBJ2-3; 12 bases line up with TRBD2. This CDR3 has 16 amino acids. V shed 3 bases and J 3 bases; nucleotides not matched to a gene: 5. Germline assignment: CDR1 SGDLS and CDR2 YYNGEE. The CDR3, as DNA: TGTGCCAGCAGCGGGGGGACTAGCGGGTTGACAGATACGCAGTATTTT. This codes for CASSGGTSGLTDTQYF.

This chain connects TRBV7-2 to TRBJ1-5; unclear D gene. CDR3 length: 13 residues. V lost 5 bases, J lost 0 bases, and 5 bases lay in between. Looked up from germline, CDR1 is SGHTA and CDR2 is FQGNSA. CDR3 DNA: TGTGCCAGCAGCCCCAATAGCAATCAGCCCCAGCATTTT. Encoded protein: CASSPNSNQPQHF.

This chain links TRBV18 with TRBJ1-1; D is unclear. This CDR3 is built from 14 residues. The V and J ends lost 3 bases and 1 base respectively, with 9 bases between them. Germline values: CDR1 KGHSH, CDR2 LQKENI. Written as DNA, the CDR3 is TGTGCCAGCTCACCCGCTCACAAGAACACTGAAGCTTTCTTT. Protein product: CASSPAHKNTEAFF. Drawing the rest from reference TRBV18 and TRBJ1-1, the complete variable domain is NAGVMQNPRHLVRRRGQEARLRCSPMKGHSHVYWYRQLPEEGLKFMVYLQKENIIDESGMPKERFSAEFPKEGPSILRIQQVVRGDSAAYFCASSPAHKNTEAFFGQGTRLTVV.

The gene calls are TRBV13 and TRBJ1-5, with TRBD1 matching 7 bases. The germline gives CDR1 PRHDT, CDR2 FYEKMQ (reference sequence). With 3 bases clipped from V and 2 bases from J, the junction kept 1 base outside the gene matches. This CDR3 has 14 amino acids. The CDR3 region has the DNA TGTGCCAGCAGCTTCGGGACAGGCAATCAGCCCCAGCATTTT. Its protein is CASSFGTGNQPQHF.

The rearrangement uses TRBV28 and TRBJ2-1; 8 bases agree with TRBD2. CDR3 size: 16 residues. Germline CDR1 reads MDHEN; CDR2 reads SYDVKM. Germline trimming cut 8 bases from V and 4 bases from J; bases unmatched to any gene: 13. The DNA of the CDR3 is TGTGCCAGCCCCCGTGAAGCGGGAGAAGGGTACAATGAGCAGTTCTTC. Its translation is CASPREAGEGYNEQFF.